The subject of this entry is one TCR beta chain. The antigen is unknown. The sample belongs to a study of T cell responses to AZD1222 COVID-19 vaccine. Germline lookup yields CDR1 MNHEY and CDR2 SMNVEV (reference sequence). V was trimmed by 6 bases and J by 4 bases, leaving 13 bases between them. The CDR3 length is 14 residues. Study outcomes and limitations: The span of vaccine-associated CD4 TCRs extended across spike, with dominance at 160-218 and 743-854.

Sequenced by immunoSEQ multiplex PCR; TCRdb stores in-frame clones only, minus some. The sample holds tens of thousands of clones, about 90% seen once. This sequence was found in an adult who received the AZD1222 COVID-19 vaccine. This sample comprised peripheral blood, obtained 28 days after the second AZD1222 dose. This chain links TRBV27 with TRBJ1-5; D remains ambiguous. CDR3 loop: CASSQTYDNQPQHF. CDR3 DNA: TGTGCCAGCAGCCAAACATATGATAATCAGCCCCAGCATTTT.